The clone carrying this T cell receptor beta chain was seen a handful of times. The antigen is not known. This specimen belongs to a study of T cells in Graves' hyperthyroidism and ophthalmopathy. General observations from the study: Model output signaled ophthalmopathy a median approximately six months ahead of onset.

Germline V gene data show CDR1 as SGHTA and CDR2 as FQGNSA. Between the trimmed V and J ends, which lost 4 bases and 5 bases, there was a span of 15 bases. This CDR3 spans 15 amino acids. Amplification of TCR beta CDR3 regions used RNA as the template. During a first-round RT-PCR of the TCR CDR3, the HTBI primer set was used. Using its own MiXCR run on the multiplex PCR reads, TCRdb lists one record per CDR3 protein. The table includes over 500,000 distinct CDR3 sequences, 13% to 15% detected once. This chain uses TRBV7-2 with TRBJ2-1; tentative D call: TRBD2 (7 bases). The sequence derives from a woman aged 40-49 years with Graves' hyperthyroidism. Input material: blood. The CDR3 sequence is CASSSIGGRNNEQFF. CDR3 coding DNA: TGTGCCAGCAGCTCGATCGGGGGGCGGAACAATGAGCAGTTCTTC.